This entry is about one T cell receptor (beta chain). The specificity of this receptor is unknown. Per-nucleotide qualities are absent, and no much larger clonotype sits a single base away. The germline V gene specifies LGHNA as CDR1 and YSLEER as CDR2. From its cysteine to its phenylalanine, the CDR3 spans 18 amino acids. Of the read, only the CDR3 DNA is kept; its 54 bases are in frame from base 1. After removal of 0 bases from V and 1 base from J, the junction retains 9 bases not matched to a gene. This entry is derived from a study of blood T cell repertoires in COVID-19 (dated by TCRdb to the early 2020s). For context, the study as a whole: The collaborator samples originated in the United States, Italy and Spain and spanned the acute and convalescent phases of COVID-19. The repertoires were released in a freely available public database intended as a resource for research on the immune response to SARS-CoV-2. A de-identified subject ID, COVID-19 status, age in years and sex were almost always included in the sample metadata. The prospective study material was composed of cDNA or gDNA derived from T cells, B-cell-depleted T cells, or PBMCs. The dataset comprised deeply sampled blood TCRbeta repertoires from subjects exposed to, actively infected with, or recovered from COVID-19. Samples came from the ongoing ImmuneRACE study (first 160 participants) plus 1,254 subjects from 6 global collaborators. HLA class I and class II types, where available, came from metadata supplied by the sample provider rather than from assay-based typing.

Collaborating institutions collected whole blood in K2EDTA tubes following their own protocols. For TCRbeta analysis, collaborators shipped samples in one of three forms: frozen whole blood, isolated PBMCs, or DNA extracted from either of those sample types. TCRbeta CDR3 regions were amplified from genomic DNA using the immunoSEQ Assay, a bias-controlled multiplex PCR. In the paper's pipeline: The number of nucleated cells in each sample was estimated by amplification of reference gene primers within the assay. Sequence reads were collapsed and filtered to measure the absolute abundance of every unique TCRbeta CDR3 rearrangement. For each sample, productive Simpson clonality was calculated as the square root of Simpson's diversity index across productive rearrangements. TCRdb re-hosts the immuneACCESS table, in-frame sequences only. Its copies lack some clones; in the studies checked, an unresolved V gene accounts for under half of them, and the cause for the rest is not known. The DNA gave D and trimming, while V, J and clone size come from that table. A total of 150,000 to 200,000 clones appear in this sample, approximately 90% of them only once. The ten largest clones add up to 0.5% to 0.55% of the sample.

Results and caveats for the whole study, not just this receptor: Clinical and demographic metadata were provided uncurated, with the amount varying by source and participant.

The chain uses TRBV4-3 and TRBJ1-5; 7 bases in the middle match TRBD1. The specimen was peripheral blood. This receptor was taken from a middle-aged man with acute or convalescent COVID-19. Read as DNA, the sequence is TGCGCCAGCAGCCAAGAATACAGGGGCCTTTGCAGCAATCAGCCCCAGCATTTT. This translates into CASSQEYRGLCSNQPQHF.